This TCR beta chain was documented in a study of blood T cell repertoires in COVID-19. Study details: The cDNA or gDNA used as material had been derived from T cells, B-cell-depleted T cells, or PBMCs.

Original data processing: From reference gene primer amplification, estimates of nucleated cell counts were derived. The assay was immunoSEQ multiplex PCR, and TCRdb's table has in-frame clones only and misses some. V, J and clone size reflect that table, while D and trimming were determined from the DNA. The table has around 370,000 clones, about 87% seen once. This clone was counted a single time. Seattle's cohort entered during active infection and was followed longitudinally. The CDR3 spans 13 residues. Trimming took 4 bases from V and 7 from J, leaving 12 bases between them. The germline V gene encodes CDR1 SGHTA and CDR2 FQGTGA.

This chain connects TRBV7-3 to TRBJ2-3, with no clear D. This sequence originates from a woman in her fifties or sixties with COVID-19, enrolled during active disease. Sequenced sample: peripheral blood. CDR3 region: CASSSYSLNTQYF. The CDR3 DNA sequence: TGTGCCAGCAGCTCGTATTCACTCAATACGCAGTATTTT.